This entry lists 20 T cell receptor beta chains sequenced from one sample in a study of T cell repertoires in cytomegalovirus infection. TCRdb recomputed calls from the reads with MiXCR, one row per CDR3 protein. The repertoire holds hundreds of thousands of distinct CDR3 sequences, with almost 30% as singletons. Antigens for these TCRs are unknown. The specimen was cultured PBMCs, collected from culture after CMV antigen stimulation. The receptors stem from a human donor in good health (CMV status not recorded). Some clones in this sample may be carry-over from other donors' samples.

This clonotype was detected only a few times. The chain uses TRBV7-2 and TRBJ1-1, with TRBD1 as a possible D gene (6 bases). Trimming shortened V by 6 bases and J by 0 bases, and 14 bases separated the two germline ends. The germline gives CDR1 SGHTA, CDR2 FQGNSA. The CDR3 contains 15 residues. The CDR3 sequence: CASRYAGVMNTEAFF. CDR3 coding DNA: TGTGCCAGCAGGTATGCAGGGGTTATGAACACTGAAGCTTTCTTT.

The chain uses TRBV19 and TRBJ2-5; TRBD2 matches 9 bases. The CDR3 is made up of 16 amino acids. V lost 6 bases, J lost 2 bases, and 10 bases stayed unmatched. Looked up from germline, CDR1 is LNHDA and CDR2 is SQIVND (reference sequence). CDR3 residues: CASSSWTSESQETQYF. As DNA, the CDR3 is TGTGCCAGTAGCTCGTGGACTAGCGAGTCGCAAGAGACCCAGTACTTC.

This clonotype was detected a few times. CDR3 nucleotides: TGCAGCGTTGGGACCTCCCGCACCGGGGAGCTGTTTTTT. Its protein product is CSVGTSRTGELFF. The genes are TRBV29-1 and TRBJ2-2, with unresolved D. This CDR3 comprises 13 residues. The ends were cut back, 4 bases at V and 4 bases at J, with 10 bases in the middle. Germline assignment: CDR1 SQVTM and CDR2 ANQGSEA.

This clonotype was detected only a few times. This chain links TRBV6-6 with TRBJ1-5; perhaps TRBD1 as D (5 bases). This CDR3 region has 17 residues. CDR1 and CDR2 (germline): MNHNY, SVGAGI (reference sequence). V was pared by 6 bases and J by 2 bases, with 20 bases between. This chain's CDR3 is CASRLLKAGPGNQPQHF. The CDR3 bases are TGTGCCAGCAGATTACTCAAGGCAGGGCCGGGCAATCAGCCCCAGCATTTT.

Details on this clonotype: The germline gene is not matched at one end of the junction; a read error may be the cause. The chain employs TRBV5-6 and TRBJ1-4; D possibly corresponds to TRBD1 (6 bases). This CDR3 is built from 15 residues. The germline gives CDR1 SGHDT, CDR2 YYEEEE. CDR3 protein: CASGLRQGKGEKLFF. Written as DNA, the CDR3 is TGTGCCAGCGGCTTGCGTCAGGGGAAGGGCGAAAAACTGTTTTTT.

The J gene is TRBJ1-2, the V gene TRBV2, with no clear D. CDR3 size: 12 residues. V was clipped by 2 bases and J by 7 bases, with 8 bases between them. CDR1 and CDR2 from the germline V gene are SNHLY and FYNNEI. CDR3 DNA sequence: TGTGCCAGCAGTGAAAGGGTTGGTGGCTACACCTTC. Its translation: CASSERVGGYTF. The full variable domain, completed using reference TRBV2 and TRBJ1-2, is EPEVTQTPSHQVTQMGQEVILRCVPISNHLYFYWYRQILGQKVEFLVSFYNNEISEKSEIFDDQFSVERPDGSNFTLKIRSTKLEDSAMYFCASSERVGGYTFGSGTRLTVV.

This clonotype occurred a few times. The J gene is TRBJ2-7, the V gene TRBV20-1, with TRBD1 matching 10 bases. V dropped 7 bases and J dropped 4; count of bases not matched to a gene: 7. The CDR3 is 13 amino acids. The germline CDR1 and CDR2 sequences are DFQATT and SNEGSKA (reference sequence). The CDR3 nucleotides read TGCAGTGGAGAGGGACAGGGGATGTACGAGCAGTACTTC. This encodes CSGEGQGMYEQYF.

This clonotype appeared a few times. The rearrangement joins TRBV11-1 to TRBJ2-7; unclear D gene. The ends were cut back, 0 bases at V and 7 bases at J, with 4 bases in the middle. The CDR3 is made up of 11 amino acids. Germline lookup yields CDR1 SGHAT and CDR2 FQDESV (reference sequence). The CDR3 DNA is TGTGCCAGCAGCTTAGCACGGGAGCAGTACTTC. The encoded protein is CASSLAREQYF. The full variable domain, completed using reference TRBV11-1 and TRBJ2-7, is EAEVAQSPRYKITEKSQAVAFWCDPISGHATLYWYRQILGQGPELLVQFQDESVVDDSQLPKDRFSAERLKGVDSTLKIQPAELGDSAMYLCASSLAREQYFGPGTRLTVT.

This clonotype was counted only a few times. This sequence joins TRBV19 and TRBJ2-1; TRBD1 agrees at 11 bases. Germline V CDR1 and CDR2: LNHDA, SQIVND (reference sequence). This CDR3 is 17 amino acids long. V shed 5 bases and J 0 bases; nucleotides not matched to a gene: 6. CDR3 amino acids: CASSLRDRGSSYNEQFF. The CDR3 coding sequence is TGTGCCAGTAGTTTACGGGACAGGGGGAGCTCCTACAATGAGCAGTTCTTC.

The rearrangement uses TRBV19 and TRBJ1-1, with no clear D. V lost 6 bases and J 4 bases, leaving 6 bases between the germline ends. This CDR3 comprises 11 residues. From germline, CDR1 is LNHDA and CDR2 SQIVND (reference sequence). In DNA, the CDR3 is TGTGCCAGTAGGGTGGGCACTGAAGCTTTCTTT. Residues: CASRVGTEAFF.

There are a few counts of this clonotype. This chain uses TRBV7-2 with TRBJ2-2; D unresolved. The CDR3 is 14 residues long. V lost 5 bases to trimming and J lost 6 bases, with 13 bases between them. Germline V gene sequence: CDR1 SGHTA, CDR2 FQGNSA. The CDR3 DNA sequence: TGTGCCAGCAGCGCCGGGCTCCCCCCCGGGGAGCTGTTTTTT. It codes for CASSAGLPPGELFF.

V and J are TRBV7-2 and TRBJ1-2; D may be TRBD1 (5 bases). Per the germline V gene, CDR1 is SGHTA and CDR2 is FQGNSA. The CDR3 extends over 14 amino acids. V was pared by 8 bases and J by 3 bases, with 16 bases between. Here the CDR3 reads CASGWQGGDYGYTF. CDR3 bases: TGTGCCAGCGGATGGCAGGGTGGGGACTATGGCTACACCTTC.

This chain connects TRBV15 to TRBJ2-1; 8 bases fit TRBD2. V shed 4 bases, J shed 2 bases, and the junction held 1 base outside the gene matches. The germline CDR1 and CDR2 sequences are LNHNV and YYDKDF (reference sequence). The CDR3 covers 14 residues. The CDR3 nucleotides are TGTGCCACCAGCATTAGCGGGGCCTACAATGAGCAGTTCTTC. This sequence encodes CATSISGAYNEQFF.

The V call is TRBV7-3, the J call TRBJ2-4; the D gene is possibly TRBD1 (6 bases). This CDR3 contains 18 residues. Germline values: CDR1 SGHTA, CDR2 FQGTGA. V was pared by 5 bases and J by 0 bases, with 20 bases between. This chain's CDR3 is CASSPSSDSAPAKNIQYF. The CDR3, as DNA: TGTGCCAGCAGCCCTAGTTCGGACAGTGCCCCAGCCAAAAACATTCAGTACTTC.

This clonotype showed up just a few times. The CDR3 sequence is CASSQDPSGIYNEQFF. The DNA of the CDR3 is TGTGCCAGCAGCCAAGACCCTAGCGGGATCTACAATGAGCAGTTCTTC. This chain connects TRBV4-2 to TRBJ2-1; 9 bases map to TRBD2. The germline CDR1 and CDR2 sequences are LGHNA and YNFKEQ. J gave up 3 bases and V 0 bases, and 3 bases lay outside the gene matches. The CDR3 contains 16 residues.

This chain uses TRBV27 with TRBJ2-7, with 10 bases aligning to TRBD1. This CDR3 region has 16 residues. Looked up from germline, CDR1 is MNHEY and CDR2 is SMNVEV (reference sequence). Trimming removed 5 bases from V and 1 base from J; junction bases left unmatched: 8. CDR3 nucleotide sequence: TGTGCCAGCAGTCGCGCCGGGACAGGGGCGTCCTACGAGCAGTACTTC. It codes for CASSRAGTGASYEQYF.

This clonotype came up a few times. The chain combines TRBV7-2 with TRBJ1-2, with 11 bases fitting TRBD1. The ends lost 5 bases at V and 3 bases at J; junction bases unmatched: 14. This CDR3 has 18 residues. The germline CDR1 and CDR2 sequences are SGHTA and FQGNSA. CDR3 in DNA: TGTGCCAGCAGCGGCAGGACAGGGGGCATCTCAGGCCACTATGGCTACACCTTC. Protein: CASSGRTGGISGHYGYTF.

This clonotype was found a few times. The gene calls are TRBV3-1 and TRBJ1-2; D is undetermined. The CDR3 is made up of 15 amino acids. Trimming took off 1 base at V and 4 bases at J, with 13 bases between the two ends. CDR1 LGHDT and CDR2 YNNKEL come from the germline V gene (reference sequence). CDR3 in DNA: TGTGCCAGCAGCCAAGGGAGAGGGTATGTCTATGGCTACACCTTC. Protein sequence: CASSQGRGYVYGYTF.

This clonotype came up a few times. The gene calls are TRBV6-5 and TRBJ1-4, with 7 nucleotides matching TRBD1. The ends lost 0 bases at V and 7 bases at J; junction bases unmatched: 5. Germline V CDR1 and CDR2: MNHEY, SVGAGI. CDR3 length equals 15 residues. The CDR3 region is CASSYSGRGAEKLFF. CDR3 nucleotide sequence: TGTGCCAGCAGTTACTCTGGCAGGGGGGCTGAAAAACTGTTTTTT.

This clonotype was seen at least ten times. The rearrangement links TRBV11-2 to TRBJ1-6, with 8 positions matching TRBD1. V gave up 9 bases and J gave up 6 bases; unmatched junction bases: 4. From germline, CDR1 is SGHAT and CDR2 FQNNGV. The CDR3 is made up of 13 amino acids. In DNA, the CDR3 is TGTGCCAGTACAGGGGGGTTTAATTCACCCCTCCACTTT. Amino acids: CASTGGFNSPLHF.